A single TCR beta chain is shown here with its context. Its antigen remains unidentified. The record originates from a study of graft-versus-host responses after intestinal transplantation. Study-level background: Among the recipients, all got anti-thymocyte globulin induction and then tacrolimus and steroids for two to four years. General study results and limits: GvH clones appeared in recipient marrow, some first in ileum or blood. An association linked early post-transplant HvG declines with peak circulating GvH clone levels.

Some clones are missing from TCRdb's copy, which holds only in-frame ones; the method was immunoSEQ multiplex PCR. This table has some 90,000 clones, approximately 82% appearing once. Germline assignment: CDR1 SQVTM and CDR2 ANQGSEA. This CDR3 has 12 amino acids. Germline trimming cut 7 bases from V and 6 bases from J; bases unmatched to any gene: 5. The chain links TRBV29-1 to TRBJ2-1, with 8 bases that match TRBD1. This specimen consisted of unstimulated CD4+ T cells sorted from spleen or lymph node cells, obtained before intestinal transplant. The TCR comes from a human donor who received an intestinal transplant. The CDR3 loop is CSGRQGLNEQFF. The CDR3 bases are TGCAGCGGACGACAGGGGCTCAATGAGCAGTTCTTC.